Listed here are 2 T cell receptor beta chains from one sample, sequenced in a study of OX40 agonist ivuxolimab in advanced cancers. TCRdb's copy holds only in-frame clones and misses some; the assay was immunoSEQ multiplex PCR. The profile shows approximately 60,000 clones, over 75% of them singletons. Specimen: CD4+ or CD8+ T cells sorted from blood, collected in a trial of the OX40 agonist ivuxolimab. The origin of the receptors is an adult with an advanced solid tumor such as melanoma, head and neck, liver or kidney cancer.

This clone was picked up one time. The rearrangement uses TRBV5-1 and TRBJ1-3; TRBD1 matches 7 bases. The germline gives CDR1 SGHRS, CDR2 YFSETQ. This CDR3 region has 15 residues. V was clipped by 7 bases and J by 2 bases; unmatched bases: 9. CDR3 DNA sequence: TGCGCCAGCTCCCGAGGACAGGACACTGGAAACACCATATATTTT. It specifies CASSRGQDTGNTIYF. Full variable domain (outside the CDR3, taken from reference TRBV5-1 and TRBJ1-3): KAGVTQTPRYLIKTRGQQVTLSCSPISGHRSVSWYQQTPGQGLQFLFEYFSETQRNKGNFPGRFSGRQFSNSRSEMNVSTLELGDSALYLCASSRGQDTGNTIYFGEGSWLTVV.

This rearrangement joins TRBV18 to TRBJ2-7; TRBD1 matches 8 bases. V shed 6 bases, J shed 5 bases, and the junction held 6 bases outside the gene matches. Germline values: CDR1 KGHSH, CDR2 LQKENI. The CDR3 runs to 13 residues. CDR3 region: CASSKDRGNEQYF. CDR3 in DNA: TGTGCCAGCTCCAAAGACAGGGGAAACGAGCAGTACTTC.